These 9 T cell receptor beta chains share one sample of origin, sequenced in a study of blood T cell repertoires in COVID-19. Produced via immunoSEQ multiplex PCR; TCRdb's table is partial and in-frame only. The table lists some 150,000 clones, approximately 89% of them singletons. Input material: peripheral blood. The origin of the receptors is a human donor in a cohort sampled during active COVID-19.

V is TRBV25-1 and J is TRBJ1-2; TRBD1 matches 11 bases. The V gene's germline CDR1 is MGHDK and CDR2 SYGVNS. V dropped 5 bases and J dropped 7; count of bases not matched to a gene: 9. The CDR3 is 15 residues long. The CDR3 coding sequence is TGTGCCAGCAGTCCTCGGACAGGGGGCGCATCTGGCTACACCTTC. Its protein is CASSPRTGGASGYTF.

The chain couples TRBV5-4 to TRBJ1-6; no clear D. This CDR3 is 17 amino acids long. Germline V gene data show CDR1 as SGHNT and CDR2 as YYREEE (reference sequence). V gave up 4 bases and J gave up 0 bases, with 14 bases separating them. CDR3 bases: TGTGCCAGCAGCAGCGACCCCGGGAACTCCTATAATTCACCCCTCCACTTT. Its protein product is CASSSDPGNSYNSPLHF.

The chain links TRBV5-8 to TRBJ1-1, with D perhaps TRBD1 (5 bases). The germline V gene has CDR1 SGHTS and CDR2 YDEGEE. The CDR3 contains 12 residues. V gave up 0 bases and J gave up 8 bases, with 8 bases separating them. In DNA form, the CDR3 reads TGTGCCAGCAGCTTGGGCAGGGAAGAAGCTTTCTTT. It encodes CASSLGREEAFF.

With regard to this clone: The sample has other DNA sequences that encode this CDR3 too. J is TRBJ2-7 and V is TRBV5-1; 8 bases map to TRBD2. This CDR3 region has 16 residues. J lost 3 bases, V lost 6 bases, and 14 bases had no gene match. The V gene's germline CDR1 is SGHRS and CDR2 YFSETQ. Here the CDR3 DNA reads TGCGCCAGCAAGATCTTGGTAGGGCGGGGGGACTACGAGCAGTACTTC. Its protein is CASKILVGRGDYEQYF.

The chain recombines TRBV3-1 (or the pseudogene TRBV3-2) with TRBJ2-7; no clear D. The CDR3 has 11 amino acids. Germline V gives CDR1 LGHDT, CDR2 YNNKEL (reference sequence). V was shortened by 5 bases and J by 3 bases, with 5 bases between the two germline ends. The CDR3 region has the DNA TGTGCCAGCAGCACCAGCTACGAGCAGTACTTC. This encodes CASSTSYEQYF.

This clone was seen more than once but under ten times. The chain recombines TRBV7-3 with TRBJ2-3, with TRBD1 as a possible D gene (6 bases). Trimming took 2 bases from V and 4 from J, leaving 16 bases between them. This CDR3 spans 16 amino acids. In germline, CDR1 is SGHTA, CDR2 FQGTGA. The CDR3 DNA is TGTGCCAGCAGCTTATCCGCAGGGGCCTTGGCAGATACGCAGTATTTT. As protein: CASSLSAGALADTQYF.

The V and J genes are TRBV28 and TRBJ1-2; D remains unclear. V dropped 3 bases and J dropped 0 bases, with 5 bases sitting between them. This CDR3 contains 13 residues. Germline loops: CDR1 MDHEN, CDR2 SYDVKM. CDR3 in DNA: TGTGCCAGCAGTTTCGGTGCTAACTATGGCTACACCTTC. Encoded protein: CASSFGANYGYTF.

V and J are TRBV9 and TRBJ1-1; the D gene is possibly TRBD1 (6 bases). Trimming took off 4 bases at V and 4 bases at J, with 14 bases between the two ends. The germline V gene encodes CDR1 SGDLS and CDR2 YYNGEE. This CDR3 has 14 amino acids. As DNA, the CDR3 is TGTGCCAGCAGCCCTAACAGGGTAGGCACTGAAGCTTTCTTT. The encoded protein is CASSPNRVGTEAFF.

The chain carries TRBV6-1 and TRBJ2-5, with TRBD2 matching 7 bases. From germline, CDR1 is MNHNS and CDR2 SASEGT. V shed 0 bases and J 1 base; nucleotides not matched to a gene: 11. This CDR3 has 18 residues. The CDR3 DNA follows: TGTGCCAGCAGTGAAGCCGGCGGTGGAGAGCGGGGCCAAGAGACCCAGTACTTC. As protein: CASSEAGGGERGQETQYF.